Below, 20 T cell receptor beta chains from the same sample are listed, as sequenced in a study of T cell repertoires in cytomegalovirus infection. From the reads, TCRdb called clonotypes with MiXCR, one entry per CDR3 protein. The sample contains about 770,000 distinct CDR3 sequences, under 35% of which appear only once. Their antigen targets remain unknown. The sample here was cultured CD8+ T cells from PBMCs, taken from culture after CMV antigen stimulation. The origin of the receptors is a human donor in good health (CMV status not recorded). Some clones in this sample may be carry-over from other donors' samples.

Turning to this clonotype: Germline is not matched at one junction end, which may reflect a read error. The J gene is TRBJ1-1, the V gene TRBV10-3, with a weak D call TRBD1 (5 bases). Germline lookup yields CDR1 ENHRY and CDR2 SYGVKD. CDR3 size: 11 residues. The CDR3 nucleotides are TGTGTCATCAGAGGGGAGACTGAAGCTTTCTTT. It specifies CVIRGETEAFF.

The table lists this clonotype with a few counts. The chain uses TRBV10-3 and TRBJ2-2; 7 bases match TRBD1. With V trimmed by 3 bases and J by 2 bases, 6 bases remained unmatched. The germline V gene encodes CDR1 ENHRY and CDR2 SYGVKD. This CDR3 region has 16 residues. CDR3 coding DNA: TGTGCCATCAGTGAATGGGGGACAGACAACACCGGGGAGCTGTTTTTT. It codes for CAISEWGTDNTGELFF.

CDR3 sequence (DNA): TGCGCCAGCAGCACCTTCGCCCCAGCAGGGATGGGGTCCTACAATGAGCAGTTCTTC. Residues: CASSTFAPAGMGSYNEQFF. The chain links TRBV5-1 to TRBJ2-1; D perhaps matches TRBD1 (5 bases). The V end was cut by 4 bases, the J end by 1 base, with 24 bases between. Germline loops: CDR1 SGHRS, CDR2 YFSETQ. This CDR3 is built from 19 residues.

There are a few counts of this clonotype. The chain combines TRBV6-1 with TRBJ2-3, with D tentatively TRBD1 (6 bases). This CDR3 comprises 13 residues. V gave up 10 bases and J gave up 0 bases, with 11 bases separating them. CDR1 and CDR2 (germline): MNHNS, SASEGT. Here the CDR3 DNA reads TGTGCCATCGGACAGTCTAGCACAGATACGCAGTATTTT. This sequence encodes CAIGQSSTDTQYF.

The V gene is TRBV11-2, the J gene TRBJ2-7; D is unclear. This CDR3 spans 17 amino acids. CDR1 and CDR2 (germline): SGHAT, FQNNGV. Trimming removed 5 bases at V and 0 bases at J, with 20 bases between. For the CDR3, the DNA is TGTGCCAGCAGCCCGTGGGTGGGTAGAGAAAGCTCCTACGAGCAGTACGTC. Translating it yields CASSPWVGRESSYEQYV.

This chain joins TRBV29-1 and TRBJ1-2; tentatively, D is TRBD1 (5 bases). Germline V gene sequence: CDR1 SQVTM, CDR2 ANQGSEA. V lost 3 bases to trimming and J lost 2 bases, with 10 bases between them. This CDR3 contains 13 residues. The CDR3 protein is CSVDGGGNYGYTF. Written as DNA, the CDR3 is TGCAGCGTTGATGGGGGAGGAAACTATGGCTACACCTTC.

This clonotype has at least ten counts. The chain links TRBV7-6 to TRBJ1-1; D ambiguous. Germline loops: CDR1 SGHVS, CDR2 FNYEAQ. Trimming left V 5 bases short and J 2 bases short, with 12 bases between. The CDR3 runs 14 residues. CDR3 nucleotide sequence: TGTGCCAGCAGCGAATACAGCGATAACACTGAAGCTTTCTTT. Protein product: CASSEYSDNTEAFF.

CDR3 sequence: CASSYGRPVNQPQHF. The CDR3 bases are TGTGCCAGCAGTTACGGTAGGCCGGTCAATCAGCCCCAGCATTTT. The chain has TRBV6-6 and TRBJ1-5; D is unresolved. V lost 2 bases and J 3 bases, leaving 11 bases between the germline ends. Germline lookup yields CDR1 MNHNY and CDR2 SVGAGI (reference sequence). There are 15 residues in the CDR3.

This chain connects TRBV29-1 to TRBJ2-2; TRBD1 agrees at 9 bases. Trimming cost V 5 bases and J 3 bases; bases outside gene matches: 7. The CDR3 is 15 residues long. Germline V gene data show CDR1 as SQVTM and CDR2 as ANQGSEA. The DNA for the CDR3 is TGCAGCGTTCACCCCCGGACAGGGGACACCGGGGAGCTGTTTTTT. Translating it yields CSVHPRTGDTGELFF.

The chain joins TRBV19 to TRBJ1-2; the D is unclear. V gave up 4 bases and J gave up 2 bases, with 8 bases separating them. Germline CDR1 LNHDA, CDR2 SQIVND (reference sequence). The CDR3 loop spans 13 amino acids. The DNA for the CDR3 is TGTGCCAGTAGTACACCGGACAACTATGGCTACACCTTC. Translated: CASSTPDNYGYTF.

The chain carries TRBV2 and TRBJ2-1; 12 bases fit TRBD2. Unmatched junction bases numbered 5, after V lost 8 bases and J lost 6 bases. In germline, CDR1 is SNHLY, CDR2 FYNNEI. This CDR3 is built from 14 residues. The CDR3 DNA reads as TGTGCCAGCCTTCTAGCGGGGGGGCGCAATGAGCAGTTCTTC. Translating gives CASLLAGGRNEQFF. Variable domain in full (rest from reference TRBV2 and TRBJ2-1): EPEVTQTPSHQVTQMGQEVILRCVPISNHLYFYWYRQILGQKVEFLVSFYNNEISEKSEIFDDQFSVERPDGSNFTLKIRSTKLEDSAMYFCASLLAGGRNEQFFGPGTRLTVL.

Turning to this clonotype: At one of its ends the junction is not consistent with the germline gene, which may arise from a read error. The rearrangement links TRBV7-4 to TRBJ1-1; possibly TRBD1 for D (5 bases). This CDR3 is 16 amino acids long. CDR1 and CDR2 from the germline V gene are SGHVT and SQSDAQ. CDR3 bases: TGTGCCAGCAGTTTAGCCCCCGGGGGGGTTAGCACTAAAGCTTTCTTT. Translation gives CASSLAPGGVSTKAFF.

The gene calls are TRBV2 and TRBJ2-3, with TRBD1 matching 7 bases. The V gene's germline CDR1 is SNHLY and CDR2 FYNNEI. This CDR3 has 15 residues. V shed 7 bases and J 1 base; nucleotides not matched to a gene: 8. The CDR3 bases are TGTGCCAGCACCGGGACAGCGACGCGCACAGATACGCAGTATTTT. This encodes CASTGTATRTDTQYF. The complete variable domain, with remaining parts taken from reference TRBV2 and TRBJ2-3, reads EPEVTQTPSHQVTQMGQEVILRCVPISNHLYFYWYRQILGQKVEFLVSFYNNEISEKSEIFDDQFSVERPDGSNFTLKIRSTKLEDSAMYFCASTGTATRTDTQYFGPGTRLTVL.

This clonotype was observed once. A much more abundant neighbour one base away suggests this may be a read error. V and J are TRBV5-1 and TRBJ1-2; D is uncertain. There are 13 residues in the CDR3. Germline V gene sequence: CDR1 SGHRS, CDR2 YFSETQ. Trimming removed 6 bases at V and 2 bases at J, with 11 bases between. The CDR3, as DNA: TGCGCCAGCAACTTAATCAGCAACTATGGCTACACCTTC. This encodes CASNLISNYGYTF.

About this clonotype itself: A read error may be the cause here, since a much bigger clone is one base away. V is TRBV7-8 and J is TRBJ2-3; D gene unclear. CDR1 and CDR2 from the germline V gene are SGHVS and FQNEAQ. Trimming left V 5 bases short and J 4 bases short, with 10 bases between. The CDR3 is 13 amino acids. This chain's CDR3 is CASSLFDADTQYF. CDR3 DNA sequence: TGTGCCAGCAGCCTTTTTGACGCAGATACGCAGTATTTT.

This clonotype has a handful of counts. This chain joins TRBV4-1 and TRBJ2-3; weak D call: TRBD2 (7 bases). The CDR3 totals 16 residues. Trimming left V 3 bases short and J 7 bases short, with 20 bases between. CDR1 and CDR2 from the germline V gene are MGHRA and YSYEKL. In DNA, the CDR3 is TGCGCCAGCAGCCAGTCCCCGGGGGGACAACTCCATACGCAGTATTTT. Translated: CASSQSPGGQLHTQYF.

V gene TRBV6-6 combines with J gene TRBJ1-4; TRBD1 is a possible D gene (6 bases). The germline V and J ends were trimmed by 4 bases and 7 bases, with 10 bases remaining between them. Germline V gives CDR1 MNHNY, CDR2 SVGAGI (reference sequence). The length of the CDR3 is 13 residues. CDR3 in amino acids: CASSLGQTEKLFF. DNA for the CDR3: TGTGCCAGCAGTTTAGGACAGACTGAAAAACTGTTTTTT.

This clonotype was counted ten times or more. The chain combines TRBV7-9 with TRBJ2-7; unclear D gene. Trimming left V 5 bases short and J 0 bases short, with 8 bases between. The CDR3 consists of 13 residues. Per germline, CDR1 SEHNR and CDR2 FQNEAQ (reference sequence). The CDR3 DNA sequence: TGTGCCAGCAGCCATACAAACTCCTACGAGCAGTACTTC. Translating it yields CASSHTNSYEQYF. Supplemented by reference TRBV7-9 and TRBJ2-7, the full variable domain reads DTGVSQNPRHKITKRGQNVTFRCDPISEHNRLYWYRQTLGQGPEFLTYFQNEAQLEKSRLLSDRFSAERPKGSFSTLEIQRTEQGDSAMYLCASSHTNSYEQYFGPGTRLTVT.

This clonotype was observed at least ten times. The rearrangement joins TRBV19 to TRBJ1-1; no reliable D call. Trimming cost V 8 bases and J 1 base, with 17 bases left between them. Germline V gene lookup returns CDR1 LNHDA and CDR2 SQIVND (reference sequence). There are 15 residues in the CDR3. CDR3 DNA: TGTGCCAGTCAAGGGTTCGTCCCAGCGAACACTGAAGCTTTCTTT. As protein: CASQGFVPANTEAFF.

The rearrangement links TRBV10-3 to TRBJ2-5, with D perhaps TRBD2 (7 bases). CDR3 size: 16 residues. Trimming pared 5 bases from V and 1 base from J, leaving 17 bases between. Germline CDR1 ENHRY, CDR2 SYGVKD. The CDR3 region is CAISLGGRGSQETQYF. As DNA, the CDR3 is TGTGCCATCAGTTTAGGTGGGAGGGGGTCCCAAGAGACCCAGTACTTC.